Below are 26 T cell receptor beta chains sequenced from a single sample in a study of resident and recirculating memory T cells in vitiligo. Clones were read by immunoSEQ multiplex PCR, and TCRdb kept only the in-frame ones, dropping some. The sample gives 40,000 to 50,000 clones, around 90% of which show up once; roughly 4.3% is in the top ten. The sample consisted of blood. The receptors stem from a male donor with vitiligo.

The genes are TRBV19 and TRBJ1-1; D possibly corresponds to TRBD1 (5 bases). The CDR3 contains 17 residues. V was clipped by 1 base and J by 4 bases, with 19 bases between them. The germline V gene has CDR1 LNHDA and CDR2 SQIVND (reference sequence). The chain's CDR3 is CASSIVPGRMASTEAFF. The CDR3, as DNA: TGTGCCAGTAGTATAGTGCCAGGGAGGATGGCCAGCACTGAAGCTTTCTTT.

This clone was detected only once. The V call is TRBV5-1, the J call TRBJ2-5; 11 bases align to TRBD2. The CDR3 runs 18 residues. Germline V gene data show CDR1 as SGHRS and CDR2 as YFSETQ. V shed 0 bases and J 4 bases; nucleotides not matched to a gene: 11. In nucleotides, the CDR3 is TGCGCCAGCAGCTTGGGACTAGCGGGGTCTGGGGAGTCAGAGACCCAGTACTTC. Protein sequence: CASSLGLAGSGESETQYF.

This chain uses TRBV5-4 with TRBJ2-5, with D possibly TRBD1 on 5 matching bases. Germline CDR1 reads SGHNT; CDR2 reads YYREEE (reference sequence). This CDR3 has 13 amino acids. The germline V and J ends were trimmed by 2 bases and 5 bases, with 10 bases remaining between them. CDR3 in DNA: TGTGCCAGCAGCTTCCAGGGCGTGGAGACCCAGTACTTC. Translated: CASSFQGVETQYF. The full variable domain, with the rest looked up from reference TRBV5-4 and TRBJ2-5, is ETGVTQSPTHLIKTRGQQVTLRCSSQSGHNTVSWYQQALGQGPQFIFQYYREEENGRGNFPPRFSGLQFPNYSSELNVNALELDDSALYLCASSFQGVETQYFGPGTRLLVL.

The CDR3 sequence is CASSATGPSYNEQFF. In DNA, the CDR3 is TGTGCCAGCAGCGCCACAGGGCCCTCCTACAATGAGCAGTTCTTC. V and J are TRBV11-2 and TRBJ2-1, with D maybe TRBD1 (6 bases). The germline V gene has CDR1 SGHAT and CDR2 FQNNGV. The CDR3 has 15 residues. V shed 5 bases and J shed 0 bases, with 11 bases lying between them.

The CDR3 here is CASSSSGTGLYEQYF. The CDR3, as DNA: TGCGCCAGCAGCTCTTCCGGGACAGGGCTATACGAGCAGTACTTC. The rearrangement joins TRBV5-1 to TRBJ2-5, with 9 positions matching TRBD1. With the DNA end fitting TRBJ2-7 better, the J assignment may be wrong. CDR3 length: 15 residues. Germline V gene lookup returns CDR1 SGHRS and CDR2 YFSETQ.

The V and J genes are TRBV14 and TRBJ1-2, with D perhaps TRBD1 (5 bases). The V gene's germline CDR1 is SGHDN and CDR2 FVKESK. V lost 4 bases and J 4 bases, leaving 16 bases between the germline ends. There are 15 residues in the CDR3. The CDR3, as DNA: TGTGCCAGCAGCCGTCAGGCAGGGTCCTCCTATGGCTACACCTTC. Protein product: CASSRQAGSSYGYTF.

V usage is TRBV5-1 and J usage is TRBJ1-4; maybe TRBD1 (5 bases). Germline V gene sequence: CDR1 SGHRS, CDR2 YFSETQ. The CDR3 sequence is 14 residues long. Deletions cut 4 bases from V and 4 bases from J, with 11 bases between. This CDR3 reads CASSHRNRNEKLFF. The CDR3 DNA reads as TGCGCCAGCAGCCACAGGAACCGTAATGAAAAACTGTTTTTT.

The sample holds one count of this clone. The V gene is TRBV7-2, the J gene TRBJ2-3; the D is unclear. V was shortened by 1 base and J by 4 bases, with 6 bases between the two germline ends. Per the germline V gene, CDR1 is SGHTA and CDR2 is FQGNSA. The CDR3 consists of 13 residues. The CDR3: CASSLGPADTQYF. The CDR3 DNA is TGTGCCAGCAGCTTAGGGCCTGCAGATACGCAGTATTTT.

This clone was counted once. The chain joins TRBV7-8 to TRBJ2-3, with 7 bases fitting TRBD1. The germline V gene encodes CDR1 SGHVS and CDR2 FQNEAQ. With V trimmed by 4 bases and J by 4 bases, 2 bases remained unmatched. This CDR3 has 13 amino acids. The CDR3 DNA is TGTGCCAGCAGCTCGGGACAGTCAGATACGCAGTATTTT. Translated, it gives CASSSGQSDTQYF. Drawing the rest from reference TRBV7-8 and TRBJ2-3, the complete variable domain is GAGVSQSPRYKVAKRGQDVALRCDPISGHVSLFWYQQALGQGPEFLTYFQNEAQLDKSGLPSDRFFAERPEGSVSTLKIQRTQQEDSAVYLCASSSGQSDTQYFGPGTRLTVL.

The genes are TRBV5-6 and TRBJ2-5; 10 bases line up with TRBD2. This CDR3 contains 16 residues. Germline values: CDR1 SGHDT, CDR2 YYEEEE. V lost 4 bases, J lost 7 bases, and 13 bases stayed unmatched. DNA for the CDR3: TGTGCCAGCAGCGCCGGACTAGCGGACCCCCAGGGGACCCAGTACTTC. The encoded protein is CASSAGLADPQGTQYF.

J is TRBJ1-1 and V is TRBV7-9; D gene unclear. From germline, CDR1 is SEHNR and CDR2 FQNEAQ (reference sequence). The CDR3 loop spans 13 amino acids. Trimming cost V 5 bases and J 1 base, with 8 bases left between them. In DNA, the CDR3 is TGTGCCAGCAGCCCGAGCACGAACACTGAAGCTTTCTTT. It encodes CASSPSTNTEAFF.

The chain is built from TRBV7-3 and TRBJ2-2, with TRBD2 identical over 12 bases. Germline trimming cut 3 bases from V and 7 bases from J; bases unmatched to any gene: 6. Germline V gene data show CDR1 as SGHTA and CDR2 as FQGTGA. The CDR3 has 16 amino acids. The chain's CDR3 is CASSFRTSGNVGELFF. Written as DNA, the CDR3 is TGTGCCAGCAGCTTCAGGACTAGCGGGAACGTCGGGGAGCTGTTTTTT.

The chain combines TRBV5-5 with TRBJ2-3, with D possibly TRBD2 on 5 matching bases. The germline gives CDR1 SGHKS, CDR2 YYEKEE (reference sequence). V lost 0 bases and J 6 bases, leaving 17 bases between the germline ends. The CDR3 is 16 residues long. DNA for the CDR3: TGTGCCAGCAGCTTGGACTTGCGTACCACGGGGGATACGCAGTATTTT. Its protein is CASSLDLRTTGDTQYF. Filled out from reference TRBV5-5 and TRBJ2-3, the complete variable domain reads DAGVTQSPTHLIKTRGQQVTLRCSPISGHKSVSWYQQVLGQGPQFIFQYYEKEERGRGNFPDRFSARQFPNYSSELNVNALLLGDSALYLCASSLDLRTTGDTQYFGPGTRLTVL.

The gene calls are TRBV29-1 and TRBJ1-4; no reliable D call. The germline gives CDR1 SQVTM, CDR2 ANQGSEA. The CDR3 is 13 residues long. The V end lost 0 bases, the J end lost 7 bases, and 9 bases lay between the germline ends. The CDR3 bases are TGCAGCGTTGAAGATCCGGGTAGTGAAAAACTGTTTTTT. It yields the protein CSVEDPGSEKLFF.

The rearrangement uses TRBV4-2 and TRBJ1-3; perhaps TRBD1 as D (5 bases). The CDR3 length is 18 residues. Germline V lookup: CDR1 LGHNA, CDR2 YNFKEQ. Trimming took 3 bases from V and 0 from J, leaving 18 bases between them. The CDR3 nucleotides read TGTGCCAGCAGCCAGCCCAAGTGGGTTCAGGGCTCTGGAAACACCATATATTTT. Encoded protein: CASSQPKWVQGSGNTIYF.

The rearrangement links TRBV7-8 to TRBJ2-3; 13 bases fit TRBD2. The germline CDR1 and CDR2 sequences are SGHVS and FQNEAQ. J lost 14 bases, V lost 7 bases, and 6 bases had no gene match. CDR3 length equals 12 residues. The CDR3 reads CASNGLAGEGYF. The CDR3 region has the DNA TGTGCCAGCAACGGACTAGCGGGGGAGGGGTATTTT.

The chain combines TRBV4-2 with TRBJ1-3; 7 nucleotides agree with TRBD1. Trimming at V came to 0 bases and at J to 8 bases, leaving 7 bases not matched to a gene. The CDR3 is 15 amino acids. The germline V gene has CDR1 LGHNA and CDR2 YNFKEQ. CDR3 amino acids: CASSQENRGGYTIYF. CDR3 nucleotides: TGTGCCAGCAGCCAAGAAAACAGGGGTGGGTACACCATATATTTT.

V gene TRBV30 combines with J gene TRBJ1-4; 7 nucleotides match TRBD1. In germline, CDR1 is GTSNPN, CDR2 SVGIG (reference sequence). The CDR3 spans 13 residues. With V trimmed by 2 bases and J by 5 bases, 2 bases remained unmatched. The CDR3 DNA follows: TGTGCCTGGAGTCGACAGGGAAATGAAAAACTGTTTTTT. It codes for CAWSRQGNEKLFF.

The chain couples TRBV6-5 to TRBJ2-3, with 11 nucleotides matching TRBD2. Germline V gives CDR1 MNHEY, CDR2 SVGAGI. With V trimmed by 5 bases and J by 11 bases, 9 bases remained unmatched. CDR3 length: 14 amino acids. The CDR3 nucleotides are TGTGCCAGCAGTCAGGGACTAGCGGCCCTTGGGCAGTATTTT. It specifies CASSQGLAALGQYF.

The V and J genes are TRBV4-2 and TRBJ2-1, with TRBD2 identical over 8 bases. The germline CDR1 and CDR2 sequences are LGHNA and YNFKEQ. This CDR3 is 16 amino acids long. V lost 0 bases, J lost 4 bases, and 5 bases stayed unmatched. CDR3 loop: CASSQDQERGYNEQFF. The DNA for the CDR3 is TGTGCCAGCAGCCAAGACCAAGAGCGGGGGTACAATGAGCAGTTCTTC.

CDR3 DNA: TGTGCCAGCAGCTTCATTACAGGCTGCAGTTCACCCCTCCACTTT. It specifies CASSFITGCSSPLHF. This chain uses TRBV7-3 with TRBJ1-6; a weak D match, TRBD1 (5 bases). V was clipped by 3 bases and J by 9 bases, with 15 bases between them. The CDR3 contains 15 residues. CDR1 and CDR2 (germline): SGHTA, FQGTGA.

This clone was recorded only once. V gene TRBV7-2 combines with J gene TRBJ2-4; no firm D call. V dropped 6 bases and J dropped 0 bases, with 9 bases sitting between them. The CDR3 totals 14 residues. Looked up from germline, CDR1 is SGHTA and CDR2 is FQGNSA. The CDR3 nucleotides are TGTGCCAGCAGTACTATGGTAGCCAAAAACATTCAGTACTTC. It encodes CASSTMVAKNIQYF.

J is TRBJ2-5 and V is TRBV7-2; 7 bases match TRBD2. The CDR3 has 16 residues. J was trimmed by 4 bases and V by 6 bases; bases with no gene match: 14. CDR1 and CDR2 (germline): SGHTA, FQGNSA. The CDR3 loop reads CASSFPGDYPGETQYF. In nucleotides, the CDR3 is TGTGCCAGCAGTTTCCCCGGGGACTACCCAGGAGAGACCCAGTACTTC.

V is TRBV25-1 and J is TRBJ1-4, with D maybe TRBD1 (5 bases). V lost 5 bases to trimming and J lost 4 bases, with 17 bases between them. The germline V gene has CDR1 MGHDK and CDR2 SYGVNS. This CDR3 has 16 amino acids. CDR3 bases: TGTGCCAGCAGTCCGGGGGGGTGGGGAGTTAATGAAAAACTGTTTTTT. Residues: CASSPGGWGVNEKLFF. Supplemented by reference TRBV25-1 and TRBJ1-4, the full variable domain reads EADIYQTPRYLVIGTGKKITLECSQTMGHDKMYWYQQDPGMELHLIHYSYGVNSTEKGDLSSESTVSRIRTEHFPLTLESARPSHTSQYLCASSPGGWGVNEKLFFGSGTQLSVL.

The chain uses TRBV11-3 and TRBJ2-1; D possibly corresponds to TRBD2 (7 bases). Looked up from germline, CDR1 is SGHNT and CDR2 is YENEEA. There are 16 residues in the CDR3. The V gene lost 5 bases and the J gene lost 7 bases, with 21 bases spanning the gap. This CDR3 is CASSMNSAGAMNEQFF. For the CDR3, the DNA is TGTGCCAGCAGCATGAACTCGGCGGGGGCGATGAATGAGCAGTTCTTC.

V gene TRBV9 combines with J gene TRBJ2-1; D is unresolved. This CDR3 comprises 13 residues. Germline V gene lookup returns CDR1 SGDLS and CDR2 YYNGEE. V was cut by 0 bases and J by 4 bases, with 5 bases left in between. CDR3 in DNA: TGTGCCAGCAGCGTAGGCACATACAATGAGCAGTTCTTC. This translates into CASSVGTYNEQFF.